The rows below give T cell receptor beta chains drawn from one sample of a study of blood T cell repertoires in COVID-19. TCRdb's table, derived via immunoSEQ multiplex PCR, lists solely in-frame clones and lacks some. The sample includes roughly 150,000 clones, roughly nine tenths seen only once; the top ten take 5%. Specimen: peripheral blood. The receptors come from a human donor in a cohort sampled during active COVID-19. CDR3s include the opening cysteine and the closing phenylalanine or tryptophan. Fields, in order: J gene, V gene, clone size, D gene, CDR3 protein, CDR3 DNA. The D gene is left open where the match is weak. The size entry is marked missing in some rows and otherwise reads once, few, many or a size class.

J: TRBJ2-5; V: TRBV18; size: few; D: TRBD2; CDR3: CASSPRAGVGETQYF; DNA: TGTGCCAGCTCACCAAGAGCGGGAGTGGGAGAGACCCAGTACTTC
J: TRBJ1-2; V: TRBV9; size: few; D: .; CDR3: CASSDPTEDGYTF; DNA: TGTGCCAGCAGCGATCCCACAGAAGATGGCTACACCTTC
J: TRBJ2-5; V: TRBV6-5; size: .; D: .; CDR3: CASKSGGQETQYF; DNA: TGTGCTAGTAAATCGGGTGGTCAAGAGACCCAGTACTTC
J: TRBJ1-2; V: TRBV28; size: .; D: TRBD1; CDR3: CASRRQGFANYGYTF; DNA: TGTGCCAGCAGACGACAGGGGTTTGCTAACTATGGCTACACCTTC
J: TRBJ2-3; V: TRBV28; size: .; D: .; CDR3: CASSLLADTQYF; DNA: TGTGCCAGCAGTTTATTAGCGGATACGCAGTATTTT
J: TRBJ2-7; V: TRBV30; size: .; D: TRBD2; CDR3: CAWSVLPLGLAISYEQYF; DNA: TGTGCCTGGAGTGTCTTACCCTTGGGACTAGCTATCTCCTACGAGCAGTACTTC
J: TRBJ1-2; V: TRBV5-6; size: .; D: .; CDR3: CASSLAFGDYGYTF; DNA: TGTGCCAGCAGCTTGGCTTTCGGGGACTATGGCTACACCTTC
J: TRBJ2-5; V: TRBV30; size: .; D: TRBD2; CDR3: CAWMGGSGRPQGETQYF; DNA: TGTGCCTGGATGGGCGGTAGCGGGAGACCCCAGGGGGAGACCCAGTACTTC
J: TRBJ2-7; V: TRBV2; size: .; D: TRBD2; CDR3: CASTNSGRASLGSYEQYF; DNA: TGTGCCAGCACCAACAGCGGGAGGGCCAGTCTAGGTAGCTACGAGCAGTACTTC
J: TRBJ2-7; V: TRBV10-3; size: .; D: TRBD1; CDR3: CAIRMGTGGWEQYF; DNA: TGTGCCATCAGGATGGGGACAGGTGGTTGGGAGCAGTACTTC
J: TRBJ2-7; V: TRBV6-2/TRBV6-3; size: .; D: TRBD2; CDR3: CASSYSKLADPYEQYF; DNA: TGTGCCAGCAGTTACTCTAAGCTAGCGGACCCCTACGAGCAGTACTTC
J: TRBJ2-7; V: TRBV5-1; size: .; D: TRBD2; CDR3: CASSSTSGIYEQYF; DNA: TGCGCCAGCAGCTCGACTAGCGGAATCTACGAGCAGTACTTC
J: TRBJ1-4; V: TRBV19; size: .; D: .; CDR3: CASSSGRIGTNEKLFF; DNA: TGTGCCAGTAGTTCGGGGAGGATTGGAACTAATGAAAAACTGTTTTTT
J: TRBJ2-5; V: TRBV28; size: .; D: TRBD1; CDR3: CASRLLYPSPGQGQETQYF; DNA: TGTGCCAGCAGACTCCTATACCCAAGCCCGGGACAGGGACAAGAGACCCAGTACTTC
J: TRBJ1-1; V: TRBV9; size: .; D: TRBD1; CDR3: CASSPGTGMNTEAFF; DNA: TGTGCCAGCAGCCCAGGGACAGGGATGAACACTGAAGCTTTCTTT
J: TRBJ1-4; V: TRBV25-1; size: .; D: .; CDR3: CASRVGTGLNEKLFF; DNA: TGTGCCAGCAGAGTGGGCACAGGTCTCAATGAAAAACTGTTTTTT
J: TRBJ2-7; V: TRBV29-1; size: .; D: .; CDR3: CSVQGGAYEQYF; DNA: TGCAGCGTTCAGGGGGGCGCCTACGAGCAGTACTTC
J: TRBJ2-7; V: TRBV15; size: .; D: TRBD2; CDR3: CATSRDGGVAGNTYEQYF; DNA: TGTGCCACCAGCAGAGATGGGGGAGTAGCGGGGAATACCTACGAGCAGTACTTC
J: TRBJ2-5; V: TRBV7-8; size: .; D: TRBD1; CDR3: CASSPRRGNRGLSKETQYF; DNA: TGTGCCAGCAGCCCCCGAAGGGGGAACAGGGGGCTTAGTAAAGAGACCCAGTACTTC
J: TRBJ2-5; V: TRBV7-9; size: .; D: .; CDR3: CASSPGETQYF; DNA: TGTGCCAGCAGCCCAGGGGAGACCCAGTACTTC
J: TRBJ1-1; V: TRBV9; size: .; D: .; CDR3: CASSVTDREAFF; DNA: TGTGCCAGCAGCGTAACGGACAGAGAAGCTTTCTTT
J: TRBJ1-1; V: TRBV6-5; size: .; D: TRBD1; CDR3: CASSSSTGVGNTEAFF; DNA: TGTGCCAGCAGTTCATCTACAGGGGTCGGGAACACTGAAGCTTTCTTT
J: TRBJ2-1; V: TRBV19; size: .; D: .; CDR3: CASSRQSSYNEQFF; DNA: TGTGCCAGTAGCCGACAGAGCTCCTACAATGAGCAGTTCTTC
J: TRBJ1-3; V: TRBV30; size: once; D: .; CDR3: CAWSPAVGNTIYF; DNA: TGTGCCTGGAGCCCGGCGGTGGGAAACACCATATATTTT
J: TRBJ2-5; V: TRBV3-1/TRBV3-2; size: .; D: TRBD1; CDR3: CASSMTGTRETQYF; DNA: TGTGCCAGCAGCATGACAGGGACCCGAGAGACCCAGTACTTC
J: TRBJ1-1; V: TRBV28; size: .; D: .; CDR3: CASSLQGMNTEAFF; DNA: TGTGCCAGCAGTTTACAGGGAATGAACACTGAAGCTTTCTTT
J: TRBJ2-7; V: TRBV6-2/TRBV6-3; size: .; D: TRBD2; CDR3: CASSYLPLAGSYEQYF; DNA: TGTGCCAGCAGTTACCTTCCCCTAGCGGGGTCCTACGAGCAGTACTTC
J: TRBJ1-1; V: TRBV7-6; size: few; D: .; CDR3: CASSRQTRFYEAFF; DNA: TGTGCCAGCAGCAGACAGACCCGATTTTATGAAGCTTTCTTT
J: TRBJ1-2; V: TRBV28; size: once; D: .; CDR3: CASSPTDGRTNYGYTF; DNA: TGTGCCAGCAGTCCCACAGATGGGAGGACAAACTATGGCTACACCTTC
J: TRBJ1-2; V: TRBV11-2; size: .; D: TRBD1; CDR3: CASSFYLGQGTYGYTF; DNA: TGTGCCAGCAGCTTTTACCTAGGACAGGGCACCTATGGCTACACCTTC
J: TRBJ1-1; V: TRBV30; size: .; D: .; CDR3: CAWSVSQGINTEAFF; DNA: TGTGCCTGGAGTGTAAGTCAGGGGATTAACACTGAAGCTTTCTTT
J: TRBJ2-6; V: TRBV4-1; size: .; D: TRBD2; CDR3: CASRTGGAGANVLTF; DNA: TGCGCCAGCCGGACCGGGGGGGCTGGGGCCAACGTCCTGACTTTC
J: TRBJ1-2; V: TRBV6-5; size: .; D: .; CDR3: CASSTNRAMGGYTF; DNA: TGTGCCAGCAGTACGAACAGGGCGATGGGTGGCTACACCTTC
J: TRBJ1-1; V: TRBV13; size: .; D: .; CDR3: CASSLPARRMNTEAFF; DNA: TGTGCCAGCAGCCTCCCGGCCCGGAGAATGAACACTGAAGCTTTCTTT
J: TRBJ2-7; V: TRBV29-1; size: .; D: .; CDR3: CSVESPSYEQYF; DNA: TGCAGCGTTGAATCTCCTTCCTACGAGCAGTACTTC
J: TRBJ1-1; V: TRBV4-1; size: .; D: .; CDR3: CASSQPAVTEAFF; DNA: TGCGCCAGCAGCCAGCCGGCGGTTACTGAAGCTTTCTTT
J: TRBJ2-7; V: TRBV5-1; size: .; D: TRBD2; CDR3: CASSLVRSGGSSYEQYF; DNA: TGCGCCAGCAGCTTGGTTAGGTCGGGCGGGAGCTCCTACGAGCAGTACTTC
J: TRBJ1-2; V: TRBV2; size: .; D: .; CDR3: CASTPSMGPFYGYTF; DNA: TGTGCCAGCACCCCTTCCATGGGGCCCTTCTATGGCTACACCTTC
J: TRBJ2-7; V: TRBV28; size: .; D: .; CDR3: CASSPPLGGPPYEQYF; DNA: TGTGCCAGCAGTCCCCCCCTGGGGGGGCCCCCCTACGAGCAGTACTTC
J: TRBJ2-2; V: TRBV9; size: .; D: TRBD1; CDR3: CASSGHRGPRELFF; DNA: TGTGCCAGCAGCGGCCACAGGGGGCCTAGGGAGCTGTTTTTT
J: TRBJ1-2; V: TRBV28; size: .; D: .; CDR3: CASSAEGERYGYTF; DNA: TGTGCCAGCAGTGCCGAGGGGGAGCGCTATGGCTACACCTTC
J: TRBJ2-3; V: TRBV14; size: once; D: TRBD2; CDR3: CASSLAGRTPDTQYF; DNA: TGTGCCAGCAGTTTAGCGGGGAGGACTCCAGATACGCAGTATTTT
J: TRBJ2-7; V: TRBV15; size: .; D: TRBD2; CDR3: CATSPSETSGSYEQYF; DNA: TGTGCCACCAGCCCCTCGGAGACTAGCGGGAGCTACGAGCAGTACTTC
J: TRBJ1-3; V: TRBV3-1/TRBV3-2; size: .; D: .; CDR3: CASSQPGAGNTIYF; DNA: TGTGCCAGCAGCCAACCAGGTGCAGGAAACACCATATATTTT
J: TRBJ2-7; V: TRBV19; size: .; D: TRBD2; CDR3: CASSVSGSPPNEQYF; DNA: TGTGCCAGTAGCGTGAGCGGGAGTCCCCCCAACGAGCAGTACTTC
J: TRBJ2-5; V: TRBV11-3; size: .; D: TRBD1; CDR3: CASSQGQGAQETQYF; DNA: TGTGCCAGCAGCCAGGGACAGGGGGCTCAAGAGACCCAGTACTTC
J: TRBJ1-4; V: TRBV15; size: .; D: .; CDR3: CATSPRGGGNEKLFF; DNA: TGTGCCACCAGCCCGCGAGGGGGGGGTAATGAAAAACTGTTTTTT
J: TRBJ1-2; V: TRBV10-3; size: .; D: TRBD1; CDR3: CATSMGQQYGYTF; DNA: TGTGCCACGTCGATGGGACAGCAGTATGGCTACACCTTC
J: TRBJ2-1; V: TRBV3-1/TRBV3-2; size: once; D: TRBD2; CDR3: CASSQVRGGPNEQFF; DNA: TGTGCCAGCAGCCAAGTGCGGGGGGGCCCGAATGAGCAGTTCTTC
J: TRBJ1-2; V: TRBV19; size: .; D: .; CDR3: CASARREVNYGYTF; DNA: TGTGCCAGTGCAAGGCGGGAAGTGAACTATGGCTACACCTTC
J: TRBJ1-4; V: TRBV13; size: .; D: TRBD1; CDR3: CASSRDRGYNEKLFF; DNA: TGTGCCAGCAGCCGCGACAGGGGGTATAATGAAAAACTGTTTTTT
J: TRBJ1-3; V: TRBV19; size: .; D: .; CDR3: CASIPRDSGNTIYF; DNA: TGTGCCAGTATCCCCCGGGACTCTGGAAACACCATATATTTT
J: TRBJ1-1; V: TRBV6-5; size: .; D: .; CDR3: CASRRTVETEAFF; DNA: TGTGCCAGCAGACGGACAGTCGAGACTGAAGCTTTCTTT
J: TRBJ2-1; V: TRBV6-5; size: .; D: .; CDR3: CASREGLEQFF; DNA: TGTGCCAGCAGGGAGGGGCTTGAGCAGTTCTTC
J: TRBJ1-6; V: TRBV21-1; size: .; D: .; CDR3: CASSKAVRGNSPLHF; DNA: TGTGCCAGCAGCAAAGCGGTCAGGGGTAATTCACCCCTCCACTTT